This T cell receptor (beta chain) is from a study of T cells in Graves' hyperthyroidism and ophthalmopathy. In patients aged 18 to 65, hyperthyroidism was newly diagnosed, with duration under 2 months. Thyroid ultrasound and orbital computed tomography, with clinical symptoms and serum thyroxine and TRAb, informed diagnoses. Trimming removed 3 bases at V and 2 bases at J, with 13 bases between. The CDR3 extends over 16 amino acids. Germline CDR1 and CDR2: ENHRY and SYGVKD. This clonotype was found many times. RNA transcripts gave rise to amplified TCR beta CDR3 regions. An initial round of RT-PCR targeting the TCR CDR3 relied on the HTBI primer set. MiXCR, applied by TCRdb to the multiplex PCR reads, yields one record per CDR3 protein. Of some 560,000 distinct CDR3 sequences listed, around a sixth were seen once; the top ten hold around 7.5%.

The sequenced material came from blood. This receptor was identified in a woman aged 25 to 39 with Graves' hyperthyroidism. This chain connects TRBV10-3 to TRBJ2-2; D gene unclear. CDR3 bases: TGTGCCATCAGTGATCAGCGCCTAACCAACACCGGGGAGCTGTTTTTT. Its protein is CAISDQRLTNTGELFF.